This entry features one T cell receptor (beta chain) sequence. Its matching antigen is unknown. Together with a sample-barcoded 5' primer, a J-beta primer mix was included in a second PCR lasting roughly 7 to 11 cycles. TCRdb redid the calling of the 5' RACE reads with MiXCR, one entry per CDR3 protein. The table lists over 1,500,000 distinct CDR3 sequences, about two fifths of them singletons, with under 30% in the top ten. About 10 milliliters of peripheral blood were drawn from each donor into EDTA-treated tubes. This entry belongs to a study of blood T cells in healthy people across ages. Study outcomes and limitations: No one knew whether donors had CMV, which possibly confounded expanded clonotype changes. Donors of long life had a larger count of naive CD4+ cells and greater diversity than aged donors.

The sequenced sample was blood. This receptor was taken from a human donor in good health.

CDR3 in DNA: TGTGCCAGCAGCTTACTCGGGCGTTCTGGCTACACCTTC. Translating gives CASSLLGRSGYTF. The chain carries TRBV7-2 and TRBJ1-2; D ambiguous. This CDR3 spans 13 amino acids. CDR1 is SGHTA, CDR2 FQGNSA, per germline. V was trimmed by 2 bases and J by 7 bases, leaving 11 bases between them.